These 21 T cell receptor beta chains originate from one sample sequenced in a study of CD8+ T cells in alopecia areata. Reverse transcription of extracted RNA yielded cDNA, which provided the sequencing template. Only in-frame clones appear in the TCRdb table, and some are missing; sequencing was by immunoSEQ multiplex PCR. The profile shows roughly 100,000 clones, roughly two thirds of them singletons. Treatment noted: oral pan-JAK inhibitor, 5-10 mg twice daily. The material sequenced was CD8+ T cells sorted from blood, taken at week 4, from a patient treated with tofacitinib. The receptors shown here come from a human donor with alopecia areata.

This clone turned up a few times. The V call is TRBV7-8, the J call TRBJ2-7; 10 nucleotides align to TRBD2. CDR3 length: 17 amino acids. Trimming removed 6 bases from V and 4 bases from J; junction bases left unmatched: 15. CDR1 SGHVS and CDR2 FQNEAQ come from the germline V gene. CDR3 in DNA: TGTGCCAGCAGACGTACTAAATTGGGGACTAGCGAATACGAGCAGTACTTC. Translating gives CASRRTKLGTSEYEQYF.

The chain recombines TRBV27 with TRBJ2-7, with D perhaps matching TRBD1 (6 bases). The CDR3 is 14 amino acids. CDR1 and CDR2 from the germline V gene are MNHEY and SMNVEV (reference sequence). The V and J ends lost 6 bases and 0 bases respectively, with 12 bases between them. This CDR3 reads CASRPTGSSYEQYF. CDR3 nucleotide sequence: TGTGCCAGCAGGCCGACAGGTTCCTCCTACGAGCAGTACTTC.

The chain joins TRBV4-3 to TRBJ2-3; no clear D gene. The CDR3 consists of 14 residues. Germline V gene sequence: CDR1 LGHNA, CDR2 YSLEER. V was trimmed by 3 bases and J by 2 bases, leaving 9 bases between them. The CDR3 nucleotides are TGCGCCAGCAGCCAGTCGACCTACACAGATACGCAGTATTTT. This codes for CASSQSTYTDTQYF.

The chain employs TRBV4-3 and TRBJ2-7; TRBD1 is a possible D gene (5 bases). V was clipped by 4 bases and J by 6 bases, with 7 bases between them. This CDR3 contains 11 residues. Germline CDR1 LGHNA, CDR2 YSLEER. Written as DNA, the CDR3 is TGCGCCAGCAGCCGGGGCGCCGAGCAGTACTTC. The encoded protein is CASSRGAEQYF.

The chain carries TRBV5-8 and TRBJ2-1; a weak D match, TRBD2 (6 bases). The germline CDR1 and CDR2 sequences are SGHTS and YDEGEE. CDR3 length: 15 residues. Trimming shortened V by 3 bases and J by 0 bases, and 10 bases separated the two germline ends. The CDR3 here is CASSYLASSYNEQFF. The DNA of the CDR3 is TGTGCCAGCAGCTACCTAGCGAGCTCCTACAATGAGCAGTTCTTC.

The chain joins TRBV30 to TRBJ2-4; TRBD1 is a possible D gene (5 bases). This CDR3 has 14 residues. Deletions cut 2 bases from V and 4 bases from J, with 12 bases between. CDR1 GTSNPN and CDR2 SVGIG come from the germline V gene (reference sequence). The CDR3 loop reads CAWSTQPGKNIQYF. The CDR3 DNA sequence: TGTGCCTGGAGTACGCAACCAGGGAAAAACATTCAGTACTTC.

The chain uses TRBV9 and TRBJ2-3; D may be TRBD1 or TRBD2 (6 bases each). Between the trimmed V and J ends, which lost 0 bases and 4 bases, there was a span of 12 bases. CDR3 size: 15 residues. The V gene's germline CDR1 is SGDLS and CDR2 YYNGEE. The CDR3 sequence is CASSVGGAQADTQYF. In nucleotides, the CDR3 is TGTGCCAGCAGCGTAGGGGGGGCGCAAGCAGATACGCAGTATTTT. Complete variable domain (other parts from reference TRBV9 and TRBJ2-3): DSGVTQTPKHLITATGQRVTLRCSPRSGDLSVYWYQQSLDQGLQFLIQYYNGEERAKGNILERFSAQQFPDLHSELNLSSLELGDSALYFCASSVGGAQADTQYFGPGTRLTVL.

DNA for the CDR3: TGTGCCAGCAGCCTCGGACTAGCGGGAGCGCAGTATTTT. Encoded protein: CASSLGLAGAQYF. The chain recombines TRBV13 with TRBJ2-3, with TRBD2 matching 13 bases. J gave up 10 bases and V 5 bases, and 3 bases lay outside the gene matches. The CDR3 length is 13 residues. CDR1 and CDR2 (germline): PRHDT, FYEKMQ (reference sequence).

Only a few counts were recorded for this clone. The V gene is TRBV2, the J gene TRBJ1-1; D may be TRBD1 (6 bases). Germline CDR1 and CDR2: SNHLY and FYNNEI. The CDR3 is made up of 15 amino acids. V gave up 3 bases and J gave up 3 bases, with 14 bases separating them. The CDR3 sequence is CASSDPRGRDTEAFF. CDR3 nucleotides: TGTGCCAGCAGTGACCCCAGGGGACGGGACACTGAAGCTTTCTTT.

The CDR3 loop is CASSSGVEETQYF. The CDR3 coding sequence is TGTGCCAGCAGCTCGGGGGTAGAAGAGACCCAGTACTTC. This chain uses TRBV7-3 with TRBJ2-5; TRBD2 might be the D (6 bases). The CDR3 is 13 amino acids. Germline V gene lookup returns CDR1 SGHTA and CDR2 FQGTGA. V was trimmed by 4 bases and J by 3 bases, leaving 9 bases between them. The full variable domain, completed using reference TRBV7-3 and TRBJ2-5, is GAGVSQTPSNKVTEKGKYVELRCDPISGHTALYWYRQSLGQGPEFLIYFQGTGAADDSGLPNDRFFAVRPEGSVSTLKIQRTERGDSAVYLCASSSGVEETQYFGPGTRLLVL.

The chain carries TRBV7-9 and TRBJ2-3; D uncertain. CDR1 is SEHNR, CDR2 FQNEAQ, per germline (reference sequence). The CDR3 is 11 amino acids. V lost 6 bases and J lost 4, with 5 bases in between. CDR3 residues: CASRSSDTQYF. The CDR3 DNA reads TGTGCCAGCAGGAGCTCAGATACGCAGTATTTT.

The chain recombines TRBV5-6 with TRBJ2-7, with D hard to call. The V gene's germline CDR1 is SGHDT and CDR2 YYEEEE. The CDR3 loop spans 11 amino acids. V lost 2 bases, J lost 7 bases, and 7 bases lay in between. The CDR3 protein is CASSFVGEQYF. CDR3 DNA: TGTGCCAGCAGCTTCGTTGGTGAGCAGTACTTC.

A word on this clone: The same CDR3 can be traced to other DNA sequences in this sample. J is TRBJ2-2 and V is TRBV27; tentatively, D is TRBD2 (5 bases). The CDR3 loop spans 12 amino acids. V was cut by 3 bases and J by 6 bases, with 5 bases left in between. Germline loops: CDR1 MNHEY, CDR2 SMNVEV (reference sequence). The CDR3: CASSLRAGELFF. The CDR3 DNA follows: TGTGCCAGCAGTTTGAGGGCCGGGGAGCTGTTTTTT.

The genes are TRBV25-1 and TRBJ2-7; TRBD1 might be the D (6 bases). With 0 bases removed from V and 1 base from J, the gap between germline ends came to 16 bases. This CDR3 contains 17 residues. Germline CDR1 is MGHDK and CDR2 is SYGVNS. The CDR3 sequence is CASSEYTLGAQSYEQYF. In DNA, the CDR3 is TGTGCCAGCAGTGAATACACCTTGGGGGCACAATCCTACGAGCAGTACTTC.

The rearrangement joins TRBV9 to TRBJ2-7; D is undetermined. The germline V gene has CDR1 SGDLS and CDR2 YYNGEE. The CDR3 has 14 amino acids. V was clipped by 0 bases and J by 3 bases, with 10 bases between them. CDR3 nucleotides: TGTGCCAGCAGCGTAGGAGGCAGTAACTACGAGCAGTACTTC. Amino acids: CASSVGGSNYEQYF.

This clone was counted between two and nine times. The V and J genes are TRBV14 and TRBJ2-7, with 9 bases identical to TRBD2. With 4 bases clipped from V and 0 bases from J, the junction kept 4 bases outside the gene matches. This CDR3 has 15 amino acids. Germline assignment: CDR1 SGHDN and CDR2 FVKESK. The CDR3 sequence: CASSLGTSLSYEQYF. The CDR3, as DNA: TGTGCCAGCAGCCTAGGGACTAGCCTCTCCTACGAGCAGTACTTC.

This clone showed up many times. V gene TRBV6-4 combines with J gene TRBJ2-7; D remains ambiguous. There are 12 residues in the CDR3. Germline V gives CDR1 MRHNA, CDR2 SNTAGT. V shed 2 bases and J shed 6 bases, with 8 bases lying between them. This chain's CDR3 is CASSDVTGEQYF. The CDR3 bases are TGTGCCAGCAGTGACGTTACTGGCGAGCAGTACTTC.

This clone has just one count. J is TRBJ1-4 and V is TRBV7-9; D is unclear. This CDR3 contains 15 residues. Trimming took off 5 bases at V and 4 bases at J, with 14 bases between the two ends. Germline V gene lookup returns CDR1 SEHNR and CDR2 FQNEAQ (reference sequence). This CDR3 reads CASSPGPTVNEKLFF. For the CDR3, the DNA is TGTGCCAGCAGCCCCGGACCGACGGTTAATGAAAAACTGTTTTTT.

This clone showed up just a few times. The CDR3 bases are TGTGCCAGCAGCGGTCCGGGGGCCCTGGGAGAGACCCAGTACTTC. It is translated as CASSGPGALGETQYF. The chain uses TRBV7-9 and TRBJ2-5; D may correspond to TRBD1 or TRBD2 (6 bases each). The CDR3 has 15 residues. V lost 5 bases and J 4 bases, leaving 17 bases between the germline ends. The germline CDR1 and CDR2 sequences are SEHNR and FQNEAQ (reference sequence).

The table lists this clone with many counts. CDR3 amino acids: CASSPGTGDNYGYTF. The DNA for the CDR3 is TGCGCCAGCAGCCCCGGGACAGGGGATAACTATGGCTACACCTTC. The V gene is TRBV4-3, the J gene TRBJ1-2; 10 nucleotides agree with TRBD1. Germline V gene data show CDR1 as LGHNA and CDR2 as YSLEER. The junction had 3 bases not matched to a gene; V was cut back by 4 bases and J by 1 base. The CDR3 has 15 residues.

The table lists this clone with a count of one. This rearrangement joins TRBV7-9 to TRBJ2-3; the D gene is possibly TRBD1 (5 bases). V lost 5 bases and J lost 2, with 20 bases in between. This CDR3 has 17 residues. The V gene's germline CDR1 is SEHNR and CDR2 FQNEAQ (reference sequence). CDR3 DNA sequence: TGTGCCAGCAGCCTACCGCCTGGGGCGGACGACACAGATACGCAGTATTTT. It specifies CASSLPPGADDTDTQYF.